This TCR beta chain was observed in a study of CD4 T cells in relation to SARS-CoV-2 and coronaviruses. The unexposed donors gave CD4+ T cells in about 2010-2019, prior to COVID-19. After roughly 9 days of culture, CD4+ T cells were isolated. As cell numbers allowed, unexposed-donor CD4+ T cells faced SARS-CoV-2 S/N and four cold-coronavirus spikes. Overall study findings and caveats: In about 65% of donors, memory CD4+ clonotypes crossrecognized SARS-CoV-2 and at least one common cold coronavirus spike.

The assay was immunoSEQ multiplex PCR, and TCRdb's table has in-frame clones only and misses some. Here the sample spans roughly 23,000 clones, 60% to 85% being singletons. Regarding this clone: The antigen is unknown.

Germline lookup yields CDR1 LNHDA and CDR2 SQIVND (reference sequence). This CDR3 region has 14 residues. V lost 1 base, J lost 7 bases, and 4 bases stayed unmatched. V usage is TRBV19 and J usage is TRBJ1-2, with 9 bases fitting TRBD1. The sample taken for sequencing was CD4+ T cells from PBMCs, cultured in vitro. This receptor was identified in a human donor in good health. Written as DNA, the CDR3 is TGTGCCAGTAGTATAGCGATGACAGGGGGTGGCTACACCTTC. Translation gives CASSIAMTGGGYTF.